This TCR beta chain was sequenced during a study of T cell repertoires in aging, cancer and after chemotherapy. Findings of the study overall: In cancer patients, declining TCR diversity with age involved lost richness and lost evenness.

This clonotype turned up a few times. Antigen unknown. Rearranged V-D-J TRB sequences were amplified with a mixed TRB-A/B primer pool. TCRdb processed the multiplex PCR reads anew with MiXCR; each CDR3 protein has one entry. In the table there are about 11,000 distinct CDR3 sequences, about 42% of which are singletons. TCR beta rearrangements were amplified from peripheral blood genomic DNA. The junction had 5 bases not matched to a gene; V was cut back by 6 bases and J by 0 bases. The CDR3 is made up of 14 amino acids. Germline CDR1 MNHNS, CDR2 SASEGT. The V gene is TRBV6-1, the J gene TRBJ2-7; TRBD1 matches 7 bases. The TCR comes from a human donor in good health. The source material was blood. The CDR3 here is CASRDRAFSYEQYF. CDR3 DNA sequence: TGTGCCAGCAGAGACAGGGCCTTCTCCTACGAGCAGTACTTC.